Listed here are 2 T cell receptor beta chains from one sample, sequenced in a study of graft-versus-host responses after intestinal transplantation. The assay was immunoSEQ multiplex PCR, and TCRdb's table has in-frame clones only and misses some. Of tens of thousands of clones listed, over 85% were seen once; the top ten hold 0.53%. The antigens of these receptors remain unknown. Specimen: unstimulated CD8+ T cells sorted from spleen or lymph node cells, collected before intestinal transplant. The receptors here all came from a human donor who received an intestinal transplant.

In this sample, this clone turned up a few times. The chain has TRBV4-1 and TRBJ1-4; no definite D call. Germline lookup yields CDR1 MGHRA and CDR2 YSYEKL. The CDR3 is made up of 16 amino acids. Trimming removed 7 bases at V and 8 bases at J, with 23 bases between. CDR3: CASTRVPGPSLEKLFF. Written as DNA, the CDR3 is TGCGCCAGCACTCGAGTCCCCGGGCCCTCCTTGGAAAAACTGTTTTTT.

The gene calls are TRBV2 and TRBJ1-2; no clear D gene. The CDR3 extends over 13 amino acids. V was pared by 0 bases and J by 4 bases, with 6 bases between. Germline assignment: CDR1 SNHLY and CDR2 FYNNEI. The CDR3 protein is CASSEAGLYGYTF. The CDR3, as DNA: TGTGCCAGCAGTGAAGCTGGGCTCTATGGCTACACCTTC.